The next 8 T cell receptor beta chains were all read from a single sample in a study of T cells in Graves' hyperthyroidism and ophthalmopathy. TCR beta CDR3 region amplification was performed from RNA transcripts. A set of HTBI primers served as the primers for a first-round RT-PCR of the TCR CDR3. TCRdb reprocessed the multiplex PCR reads with MiXCR, giving one entry per CDR3 protein. This table has 500,000 to 600,000 distinct CDR3 sequences, about half appearing once. Sequences were obtained from peripheral blood or thyroid tissue (not recorded which). Source of these receptors: a woman aged 18-30 years with Graves' hyperthyroidism.

This clonotype was seen ten or more times. CDR3 region: CSARGQVVENTEAFF. DNA of the CDR3: TGCAGTGCTAGAGGGCAGGTAGTAGAGAACACTGAAGCTTTCTTT. The chain employs TRBV20-1 and TRBJ1-1; D is unclear. The CDR3 extends over 15 amino acids. Germline V gene sequence: CDR1 DFQATT, CDR2 SNEGSKA (reference sequence). The V and J ends lost 1 base and 1 base respectively, with 13 bases between them.

This chain uses TRBV24-1 with TRBJ2-3; possible D gene TRBD2, 6 bases. Deletions cut 2 bases from V and 4 bases from J, with 9 bases between. CDR1 and CDR2 (germline): KGHDR, SFDVKD. The CDR3 is made up of 14 amino acids. The DNA for the CDR3 is TGTGCCACCAGTGATTATTGGAGGGCAGATACGCAGTATTTT. Amino acids: CATSDYWRADTQYF.

Ten or more counts support this clonotype. J is TRBJ1-6 and V is TRBV7-2, with D unclear. There are 15 residues in the CDR3. The V and J ends lost 1 base and 7 bases respectively, with 11 bases between them. Per the germline V gene, CDR1 is SGHTA and CDR2 is FQGNSA. The CDR3 DNA follows: TGTGCCAGCAGCTTAGGTGTTGGGATCAATTCACCCCTCCACTTT. This encodes CASSLGVGINSPLHF.

This sequence joins TRBV12-3 or TRBV12-4 and TRBJ2-2, with D maybe TRBD1 (5 bases). V lost 7 bases, J lost 4 bases, and 13 bases lay in between. This CDR3 spans 14 amino acids. CDR3 bases: TGTGCCAGCATCTCAGGGTTCGGCACCGGGGAGCTGTTTTTT. This translates into CASISGFGTGELFF.

This clonotype was recorded at least ten times. This sequence joins TRBV2 and TRBJ1-1, with D perhaps TRBD1 (6 bases). The CDR3 extends over 11 amino acids. Trimming cost V 4 bases and J 7 bases, with 7 bases left between them. The germline V gene has CDR1 SNHLY and CDR2 FYNNEI. CDR3 in amino acids: CASSARGEAFF. CDR3 sequence (DNA): TGTGCCAGCAGTGCCAGGGGTGAAGCTTTCTTT.

On this clonotype: No conserved phenylalanine or tryptophan ends this CDR3, so it is likely a read error. No DNA is shown, since the ends of the CDR3 on it are uncertain; the CDR3 is the one TCRdb lists. The rearrangement uses TRBV14 and TRBJ1-6. The CDR3 is 13 residues long, ends included. Germline CDR1 reads SGHDN; CDR2 reads FVKESK. The CDR3 protein is CASSVNGDSPLQS.

In the case of this clonotype: A much larger clone lies one base from this, so it may be a read error. The rearrangement joins TRBV29-1 to TRBJ1-3; 7 positions match TRBD1. This CDR3 region has 12 residues. Germline-derived CDR1 and CDR2 are SQVTM and ANQGSEA. V gave up 8 bases and J gave up 6 bases; unmatched junction bases: 7. The CDR3 nucleotides read TGCAGCTCCTGGGAGGGGGCAAACACCATATATTTT. This sequence encodes CSSWEGANTIYF.

This clonotype was counted only a few times. The CDR3, as DNA: TGTGCCAGCAGTTTGCCCCAGAGGAACACCGGGGAGCTGTTTTTT. It encodes CASSLPQRNTGELFF. The rearrangement uses TRBV6-5 and TRBJ2-2; D remains unclear. The CDR3 is made up of 15 amino acids. The V end was cut by 4 bases, the J end by 1 base, with 10 bases between. Germline-derived CDR1 and CDR2 are MNHEY and SVGAGI.